This T cell receptor (beta chain) is from a study of T cell responses to AZD1222 COVID-19 vaccine. Germline CDR1 reads GTSNPN; CDR2 reads SVGIG (reference sequence). The CDR3 length is 14 residues. Losses at the gene ends were 3 bases for V and 6 bases for J; bases not matched to a gene: 8. Libraries were prepared by immunoSEQ multiplex PCR; TCRdb keeps only in-frame clonotypes and omits some of them. This sample has just under 35,000 clones, with just over 85% found just once. The origin of this receptor is an adult who received the AZD1222 COVID-19 vaccine. The sample here was peripheral blood, taken 28 days after the second AZD1222 dose. V is TRBV30 and J is TRBJ1-2; 9 bases are shared with TRBD1. CDR3 nucleotide sequence: TGTGCCTGGAGCGTGGGGGACAGGGTGAATGGCTACACCTTC. As protein: CAWSVGDRVNGYTF.